This T cell receptor (beta chain) derives from a study of blood T cell repertoires in COVID-19. TCRdb's table, derived via immunoSEQ multiplex PCR, lists solely in-frame clones and lacks some. The sample has tens of thousands of clones, about 86% seen once. This CDR3 is 15 amino acids long. Per germline, CDR1 LGHNA and CDR2 YSLEER. V dropped 1 base and J dropped 3 bases, with 10 bases sitting between them. This TCR came from a woman aged 80 or over with active or convalescent COVID-19. V is TRBV4-3 and J is TRBJ2-1, with unresolved D. The sample consisted of peripheral blood. DNA for the CDR3: TGCGCCAGCAGCCAAGTTGCCGAGGTCTACAATGAGCAGTTCTTC. Protein product: CASSQVAEVYNEQFF.